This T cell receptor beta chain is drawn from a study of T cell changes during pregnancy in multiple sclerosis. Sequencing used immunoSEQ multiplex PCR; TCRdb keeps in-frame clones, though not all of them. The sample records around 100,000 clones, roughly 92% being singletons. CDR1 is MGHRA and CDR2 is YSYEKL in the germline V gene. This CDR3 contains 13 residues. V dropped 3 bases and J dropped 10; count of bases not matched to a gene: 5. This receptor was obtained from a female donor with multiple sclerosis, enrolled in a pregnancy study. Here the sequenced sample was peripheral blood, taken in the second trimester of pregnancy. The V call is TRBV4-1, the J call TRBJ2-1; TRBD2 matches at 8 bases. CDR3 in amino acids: CASSHIAGGEQFF. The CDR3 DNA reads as TGCGCCAGCAGCCACATTGCGGGAGGCGAGCAGTTCTTC.